Described below is a single T cell receptor (beta chain) sequence and its context. Its antigen is not known. The PCR had 60 Vbeta and 13 Jbeta primers. Using immunoSEQ multiplex PCR, the repertoire was profiled, and TCRdb retains in-frame clones only, with some absent. Among 85,000 to 120,000 clones listed, roughly four fifths were seen once. CDR3 length: 14 residues. Trimming shortened V by 5 bases and J by 6 bases, and 15 bases separated the two germline ends. CDR1 and CDR2 (germline): MRHNA, SNTAGT. This specimen comes from a study of cytomegalovirus exposure and HLA in healthy donors. Study-wide results and limits: Rates of TCR association differed by HLA locus in a later analysis, with DRB1 highest and HLA-C lowest. Per a prior analysis, the majority of TCR beta V segments were productive roughly 90% or roughly 30% of the time. As a later analysis showed, a missense DCLRE1C variant was linked to trimming of TCR beta V- and J-genes.

The source material was PBMCs. This clonotype originated in a man aged 50 or older in good health and CMV-seronegative. The chain uses TRBV6-4 and TRBJ2-3, with D possibly being TRBD1 (6 bases). CDR3 residues: CASSNRVYADTQYF. The CDR3 DNA is TGTGCCAGCAGTAACAGGGTTTACGCGGATACGCAGTATTTT.